This T cell receptor (beta chain) comes out of a study of human T cells and chemical hapten exposure. TCRdb passed the RACE reads through MiXCR, listing each CDR3 protein once. The sample lists about 85,000 distinct CDR3 sequences; 11% were seen once. Time point reported: patch test 2, 6 weeks after DPC sensitization. Treatment given: therapeutic diphenylcyclopropenone sensitization with weekly scalp DPC. V was trimmed by 3 bases and J by 6 bases, leaving 14 bases between them. The CDR3 consists of 13 residues. Germline-derived CDR1 and CDR2 are DFQATT and SNEGSKA (reference sequence). This clonotype was obtained from a man between 18 and 29 years old with alopecia areata. Some clones in this sample may be carry-over from other donors' samples. The J gene is TRBJ1-2, the V gene TRBV20-1; D is perhaps TRBD1 (6 bases). Sequencing used whole blood, obtained in connection with sensitization to the hapten diphenylcyclopropenone (DPC). Written as DNA, the CDR3 is TGCAGTGCTAGTCGCGGGGGGCTTGATGGCTACACCTTC. It encodes CSASRGGLDGYTF.